Below are 7 T cell receptor beta chains sequenced from a single sample in a study of human T cells and chemical hapten exposure. TCRdb independently ran MiXCR on the RACE reads; one entry per CDR3 protein. The sample lists over 30,000 distinct CDR3 sequences, approximately 9.5% occurring once. The time point is: patch test 3, about 24 weeks after DPC sensitization. The treatment: therapeutic diphenylcyclopropenone sensitization with weekly scalp DPC. From whole blood left unfractionated, total RNA was extracted. Sequences were derived from whole blood, sampled in connection with sensitization to the hapten diphenylcyclopropenone (DPC). These receptors were taken from a man aged 45 to 65 with alopecia areata. Some clones in this sample may be carry-over from other donors' samples.

This clonotype was detected a few times. This chain uses TRBV29-1 with TRBJ2-1; 7 nucleotides align to TRBD1. With 6 bases clipped from V and 1 base from J, the junction kept 9 bases outside the gene matches. The CDR3 covers 15 residues. CDR1 is SQVTM and CDR2 is ANQGSEA in the germline V gene. The CDR3 DNA reads TGCAGCGTGATGCCGGGACAGAGTTCCTACAATGAGCAGTTCTTC. Protein: CSVMPGQSSYNEQFF.

This clonotype turned up a few times. The chain recombines TRBV28 with TRBJ1-1; TRBD1 agrees at 7 bases. The CDR3 totals 12 residues. Trimming cost V 7 bases and J 8 bases; bases outside gene matches: 7. Germline V gene data show CDR1 as MDHEN and CDR2 as SYDVKM. DNA of the CDR3: TGTGCCAGCACCTTCATCAGGGGGGAAGCTTTCTTT. This translates into CASTFIRGEAFF.

The table lists this clonotype with many counts. The chain's CDR3 is CSVEEQIEAFF. CDR3 coding DNA: TGCAGCGTTGAGGAGCAAATTGAAGCTTTCTTT. The V and J genes are TRBV29-1 and TRBJ1-1, with unresolved D. V was trimmed by 3 bases and J by 7 bases, leaving 9 bases between them. Per germline, CDR1 SQVTM and CDR2 ANQGSEA. This CDR3 is built from 11 residues.

This clonotype was seen at least ten times. The V gene is TRBV4-1, the J gene TRBJ2-7; 7 bases line up with TRBD1. There are 15 residues in the CDR3. The V segment lost 4 bases and the J segment 2 bases; nucleotides outside the gene matches: 8. Germline assignment: CDR1 MGHRA and CDR2 YSYEKL. In DNA, the CDR3 is TGCGCCAGCAGCCCGTTAATAGGGACAGCCTACGAGCAGTACTTC. As protein: CASSPLIGTAYEQYF.

Ten or more counts support this clonotype. The chain is built from TRBV6-5 and TRBJ2-4; no clear D gene. The CDR3 has 16 amino acids. CDR1 is MNHEY, CDR2 SVGAGI, per germline. Trimming removed 0 bases from V and 1 base from J, with 10 bases in between. The CDR3, as DNA: TGTGCCAGCAGTTACTCTGTGAGTTCTGCCAAAAACATTCAGTACTTC. It codes for CASSYSVSSAKNIQYF.

A remark on this clonotype: A much larger clonotype is one base distant, so this may be a read error. This chain joins TRBV5-1 and TRBJ1-5; D is undetermined. Germline V gene data show CDR1 as SGHRS and CDR2 as YFSETQ. Trimming left V 0 bases short and J 2 bases short, with 6 bases between. The CDR3 has 14 amino acids. The chain's CDR3 is CASSLAEGNQPQHF. In DNA form, the CDR3 reads TGCGCCAGCAGCTTGGCCGAGGGCAATCAGCCCCAGCATTTT.

This clonotype was detected ten times or more. The chain employs TRBV10-3 and TRBJ2-7; weak D call: TRBD2 (5 bases). The germline V gene encodes CDR1 ENHRY and CDR2 SYGVKD. The CDR3 loop spans 13 amino acids. Trimming removed 6 bases at V and 4 bases at J, with 13 bases between. The CDR3 DNA follows: TGTGCCATCAGCGCCATGGGGAGTTACGAGCAGTACTTC. It encodes CAISAMGSYEQYF.